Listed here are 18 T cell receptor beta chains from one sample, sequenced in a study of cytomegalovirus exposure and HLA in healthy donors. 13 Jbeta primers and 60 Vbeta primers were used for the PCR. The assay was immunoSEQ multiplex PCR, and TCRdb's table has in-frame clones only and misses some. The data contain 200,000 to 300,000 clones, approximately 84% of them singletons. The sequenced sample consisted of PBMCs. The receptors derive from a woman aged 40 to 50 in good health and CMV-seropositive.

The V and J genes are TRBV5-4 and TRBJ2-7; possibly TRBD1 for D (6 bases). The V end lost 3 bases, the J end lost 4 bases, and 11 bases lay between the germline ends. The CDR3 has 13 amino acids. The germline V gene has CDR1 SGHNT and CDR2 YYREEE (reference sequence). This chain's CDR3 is CASSYSQGYEQYF. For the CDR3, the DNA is TGTGCCAGCAGCTACTCCCAGGGGTACGAGCAGTACTTC.

The CDR3 DNA sequence: TGTGCCACCAGCAGAGACCGGGACAGGGTAAGCGAAGCTTTCTTT. This sequence encodes CATSRDRDRVSEAFF. The rearrangement links TRBV15 to TRBJ1-1; 9 bases line up with TRBD1. V was clipped by 0 bases and J by 8 bases; unmatched bases: 7. Germline CDR1 LNHNV, CDR2 YYDKDF (reference sequence). There are 15 residues in the CDR3.

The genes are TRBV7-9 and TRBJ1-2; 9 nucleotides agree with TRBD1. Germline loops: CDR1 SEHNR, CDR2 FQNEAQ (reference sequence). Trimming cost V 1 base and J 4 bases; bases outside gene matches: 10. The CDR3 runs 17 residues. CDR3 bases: TGTGCCAGCAGCTTAGGGGGGACAGGGAGTAGGGCCTATGGCTACACCTTC. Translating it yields CASSLGGTGSRAYGYTF.

As DNA, the CDR3 is TGTGCCAGCAGCTTAGGGACAGGGCCTGGAAACACCATATATTTT. This translates into CASSLGTGPGNTIYF. The chain couples TRBV7-3 to TRBJ1-3, with TRBD1 identical over 9 bases. The CDR3 runs 15 residues. CDR1 and CDR2 from the germline V gene are SGHTA and FQGTGA. The V gene end was trimmed by 2 bases and the J gene end by 2 bases; junction bases not matched to a gene: 1.

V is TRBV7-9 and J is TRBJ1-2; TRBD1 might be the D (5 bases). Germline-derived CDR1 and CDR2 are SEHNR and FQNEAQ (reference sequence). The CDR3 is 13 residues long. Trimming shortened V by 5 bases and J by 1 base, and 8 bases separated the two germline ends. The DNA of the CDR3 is TGTGCCAGCAGCATCGACAGTAACTATGGCTACACCTTC. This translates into CASSIDSNYGYTF.

The CDR3, as DNA: TGTGCCAGCAGTTCCGGACAGGCGAGCTATGGCTACACCTTC. This encodes CASSSGQASYGYTF. J is TRBJ1-2 and V is TRBV28; 7 positions agree with TRBD1. The germline CDR1 and CDR2 sequences are MDHEN and SYDVKM. This CDR3 is 14 amino acids long. V shed 4 bases and J 4 bases; nucleotides not matched to a gene: 6.

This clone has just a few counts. In DNA form, the CDR3 reads TGCGCCAGCAGCTTGGTTACGGGGAGCGAGACCCAGTACTTC. This codes for CASSLVTGSETQYF. The chain employs TRBV5-1 and TRBJ2-5; tentatively, D is TRBD2 (5 bases). CDR1 is SGHRS and CDR2 is YFSETQ in the germline V gene. Trimming pared 0 bases from V and 5 bases from J, leaving 11 bases between. The CDR3 covers 14 residues.

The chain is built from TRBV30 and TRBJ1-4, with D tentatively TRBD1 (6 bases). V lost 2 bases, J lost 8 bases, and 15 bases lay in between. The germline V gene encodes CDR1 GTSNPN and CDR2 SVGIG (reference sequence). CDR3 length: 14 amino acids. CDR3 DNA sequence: TGTGCCTGGAGTCCTGGGGGCACGGGGGAAAAACTGTTTTTT. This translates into CAWSPGGTGEKLFF.

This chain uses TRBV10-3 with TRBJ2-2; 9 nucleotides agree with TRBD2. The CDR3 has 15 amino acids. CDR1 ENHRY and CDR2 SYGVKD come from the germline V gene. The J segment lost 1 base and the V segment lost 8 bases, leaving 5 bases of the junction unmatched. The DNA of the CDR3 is TGTGCCATCGGGGAGACTAGCGGGAACACCGGGGAGCTGTTTTTT. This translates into CAIGETSGNTGELFF.

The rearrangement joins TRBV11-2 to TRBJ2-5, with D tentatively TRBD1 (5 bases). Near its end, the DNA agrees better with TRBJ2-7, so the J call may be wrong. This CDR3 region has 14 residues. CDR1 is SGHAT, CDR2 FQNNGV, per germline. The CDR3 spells CASSLPGNSYEQYF. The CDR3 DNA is TGTGCCAGCAGCCTCCCAGGGAACTCCTACGAGCAGTACTTC.

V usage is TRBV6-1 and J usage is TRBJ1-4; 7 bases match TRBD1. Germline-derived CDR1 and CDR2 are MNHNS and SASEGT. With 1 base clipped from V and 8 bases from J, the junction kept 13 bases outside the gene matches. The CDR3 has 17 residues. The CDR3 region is CASSEGYRDSRREKLFF. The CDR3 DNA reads TGTGCCAGCAGTGAAGGGTACCGGGACAGTCGGAGAGAAAAACTGTTTTTT.

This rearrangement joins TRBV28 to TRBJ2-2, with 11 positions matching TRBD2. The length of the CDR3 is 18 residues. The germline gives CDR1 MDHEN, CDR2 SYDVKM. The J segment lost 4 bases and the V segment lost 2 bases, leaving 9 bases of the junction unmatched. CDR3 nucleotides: TGTGCCAGCAGTTTAGTAACTAGCGGGAGCGGGAGCACCGGGGAGCTGTTTTTT. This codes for CASSLVTSGSGSTGELFF. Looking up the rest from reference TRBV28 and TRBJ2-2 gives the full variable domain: DVKVTQSSRYLVKRTGEKVFLECVQDMDHENMFWYRQDPGLGLRLIYFSYDVKMKEKGDIPEGYSVSREKKERFSLILESASTNQTSMYLCASSLVTSGSGSTGELFFGEGSRLTVL.

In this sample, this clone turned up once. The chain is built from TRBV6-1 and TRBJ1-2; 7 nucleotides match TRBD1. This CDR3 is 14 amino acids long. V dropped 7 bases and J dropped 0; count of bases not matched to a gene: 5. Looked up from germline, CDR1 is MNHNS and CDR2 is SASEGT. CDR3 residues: CASTPGTANYGYTF. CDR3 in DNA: TGTGCCAGCACCCCAGGGACAGCTAACTATGGCTACACCTTC.

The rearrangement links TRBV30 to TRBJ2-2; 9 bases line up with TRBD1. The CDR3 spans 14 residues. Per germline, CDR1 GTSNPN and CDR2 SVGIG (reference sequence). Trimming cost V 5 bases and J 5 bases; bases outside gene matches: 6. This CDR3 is CAWGQGSWTGELFF. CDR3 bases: TGTGCCTGGGGACAGGGGTCGTGGACCGGGGAGCTGTTTTTT. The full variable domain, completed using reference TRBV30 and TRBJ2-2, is SQTIHQWPATLVQPVGSPLSLECTVEGTSNPNLYWYRQAAGRGLQLLFYSVGIGQISSEVPQNLSASRPQDRQFILSSKKLLLSDSGFYLCAWGQGSWTGELFFGEGSRLTVL.

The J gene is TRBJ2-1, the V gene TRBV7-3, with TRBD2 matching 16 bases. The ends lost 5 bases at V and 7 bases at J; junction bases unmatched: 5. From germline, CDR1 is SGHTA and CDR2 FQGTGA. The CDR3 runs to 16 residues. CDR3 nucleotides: TGTGCCAGCAGCAGGGGACTAGCGGGAGGGCCGAATGAGCAGTTCTTC. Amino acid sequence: CASSRGLAGGPNEQFF. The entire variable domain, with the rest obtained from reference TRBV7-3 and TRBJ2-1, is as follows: GAGVSQTPSNKVTEKGKYVELRCDPISGHTALYWYRQSLGQGPEFLIYFQGTGAADDSGLPNDRFFAVRPEGSVSTLKIQRTERGDSAVYLCASSRGLAGGPNEQFFGPGTRLTVL.

The CDR3 sequence is CASSPGSLNTGELFF. The CDR3, as DNA: TGTGCCAGCAGCCCCGGGTCCTTGAACACCGGGGAGCTGTTTTTT. V is TRBV7-3 and J is TRBJ2-2; D not resolved. Germline V lookup: CDR1 SGHTA, CDR2 FQGTGA. Trimming pared 5 bases from V and 1 base from J, leaving 11 bases between. The CDR3 has 15 amino acids.

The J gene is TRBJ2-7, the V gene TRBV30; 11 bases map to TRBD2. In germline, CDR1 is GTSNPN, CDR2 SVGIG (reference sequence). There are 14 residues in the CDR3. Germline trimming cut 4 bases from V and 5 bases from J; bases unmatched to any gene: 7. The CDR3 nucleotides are TGTGCCTGGACGTCTAGCGGGAGGTGGAACGAGCAGTACTTC. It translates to CAWTSSGRWNEQYF.

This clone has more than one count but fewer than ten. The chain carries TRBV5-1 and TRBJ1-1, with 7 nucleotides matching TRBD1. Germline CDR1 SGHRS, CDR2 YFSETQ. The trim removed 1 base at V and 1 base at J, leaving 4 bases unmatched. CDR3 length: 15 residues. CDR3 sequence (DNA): TGCGCCAGCAGCTTGTATGAGGGGGCGAACACTGAAGCTTTCTTT. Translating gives CASSLYEGANTEAFF.